Below, 13 T cell receptor beta chains from the same sample are listed, as sequenced in a study of tissue T cells after allogeneic stem cell transplantation. Sample time point: mouse harvest day 7 after allogeneic transplant. Tail vein injection delivered 10^7 T-cell-depleted bone marrow cells and 10^6 splenic CD5+ T cells. Measured with immunoSEQ multiplex PCR; TCRdb has only the in-frame clones, and not every one. The sample has approximately 2,000 clones, 50% to 60% seen once. Sequencing was done on a sample of spleen. Receptors were obtained from a female BALB/c mouse given C57BL/6 T cells with graft-versus-host disease after an allogeneic hematopoietic cell transplant.

As regards this clone: Mouse gene names and germline throughout. The CDR3 goes on 1 residue after the read ends, and that part is filled in from the germline J gene. V is TRBV26 and J is TRBJ2-4, with 8 nucleotides matching TRBD1. The CDR3 has 13 residues. The trim removed 4 bases at V and 5 bases at J, leaving 2 bases unmatched. Looked up from germline, CDR1 is KGHPV and CDR2 is FQNQEV (reference sequence). The CDR3 sequence is CASSPQGGNTLYF. CDR3 DNA (partial): TGTGCCAGCAGTCCACAGGGGGGAAACACCTTGTAC.

Note on this clone: Gene names are mouse gene names. The read falls 1 residue short of the CDR3 end, and the missing part is taken from the germline J gene. This rearrangement joins TRBV13-1 to TRBJ1-4; possibly TRBD1 for D (5 bases). CDR3 length: 15 residues. V was shortened by 0 bases and J by 0 bases, with 6 bases between the two germline ends. Germline V gene sequence: CDR1 NSHNY, CDR2 SYGAGN. The CDR3 bases that were read are TGTGCCAGCAGTGATGCAGGGATTTCCAACGAAAGATTATTT. It yields the protein CASSDAGISNERLF. The entire CDR3 is CASSDAGISNERLFF.

This clone has only a few counts. The germline and genes are mouse ones. The CDR3 is cut off 1 residue early in the read; its end comes from the germline J gene. The rearrangement joins TRBV19 to TRBJ2-7, with 10 bases lining up with TRBD2. There are 13 residues in the CDR3. The V and J ends lost 4 bases and 3 bases, in that order; junction bases with no gene match: 1. Germline assignment: CDR1 FNHDT and CDR2 SITEND (reference sequence). CDR3 in amino acids: CASSLGGRYEQYF. The sequenced part of the CDR3 DNA is TGTGCCAGCAGTCTGGGGGGGCGCTATGAACAGTAC.

This clone rates as large. Gene names refer to mouse genes. With the read ending 1 residue before the CDR3 end, the germline J gene is used to fill in that end. The chain carries TRBV16 and TRBJ2-1; D is perhaps TRBD1 (5 bases). This CDR3 has 13 residues. CDR1 is SGHSA and CDR2 is FRNQAP in the germline V gene. V lost 1 base to trimming and J lost 5 bases, with 6 bases between them. CDR3 DNA, as far as it was read: TGTGCAAGCAGCTTAGCGGACAATGCTGAGCAGTTC. Translation: CASSLADNAEQF. The full CDR3 protein reads CASSLADNAEQFF.

The table lists this clone with a few counts. Gene names refer to mouse genes. The read comes to an end 1 residue before the CDR3 does, leaving the germline J gene to fill in the end. The V call is TRBV26, the J call TRBJ2-7; D is perhaps TRBD2 (6 bases). Deletions cut 4 bases from V and 2 bases from J, with 9 bases between. Germline V lookup: CDR1 KGHPV, CDR2 FQNQEV (reference sequence). The CDR3 runs 13 residues. The CDR3 region is CASSQTGPYEQYF. CDR3 bases read: TGTGCCAGCAGTCAGACTGGTCCCTATGAACAGTAC.

To note about this clone: Gene names refer to mouse genes. The DNA ends 1 residue before the CDR3 does, and the rest of the CDR3 is filled in from the germline J gene. The V gene is TRBV13-2, the J gene TRBJ2-1; 8 bases are shared with TRBD2. The V and J ends lost 8 bases and 3 bases, in that order; junction bases with no gene match: 4. The germline V gene has CDR1 NNHNN and CDR2 SYGAGS (reference sequence). This CDR3 comprises 13 residues. This chain's CDR3 is CARLGVFYAEQFF. The sequenced part of the CDR3 DNA is TGTGCCAGACTGGGGGTCTTCTATGCTGAGCAGTTC.

This clone rates as large. Genes and germline come from the mouse. The CDR3 end is not reached by the read, which stops 1 residue before it; the germline J gene fills it in. This chain joins TRBV1 and TRBJ2-1, with 8 bases that match TRBD2. The CDR3 consists of 15 residues. Trimming removed 4 bases from V and 1 base from J; junction bases left unmatched: 3. The germline V gene encodes CDR1 NSQYPW and CDR2 LRSPGD (reference sequence). The CDR3 here is CTCSGRLGNYAEQFF. The sequenced part of the CDR3 DNA is TGCACCTGCAGTGGTAGACTGGGGAACTATGCTGAGCAGTTC.

Comment on this clone: Mouse gene names apply. CDR3 in amino acids: CASSRDWGGQDTQYF. The DNA read from the CDR3 is TGTGCCAGCAGCCGGGACTGGGGGGGCCAAGACACCCAGTAC. The chain carries TRBV26 and TRBJ2-5, with 13 bases matching TRBD2. The read gets to within 1 residue of the CDR3 end, and the germline J gene fills in the rest. This CDR3 is built from 15 residues. The germline CDR1 and CDR2 sequences are KGHPV and FQNQEV (reference sequence). J gave up 2 bases and V 6 bases, and 2 bases lay outside the gene matches.

As regards this clone: The germline and genes are mouse ones. The sequence runs out 1 residue before the end of the CDR3; the remainder is reconstructed from the germline J gene. This sequence joins TRBV13-2 and TRBJ2-7; 7 bases are a match to TRBD1. CDR1 is NNHNN, CDR2 SYGAGS, per germline (reference sequence). CDR3 length: 13 residues. J gave up 3 bases and V 1 base, and 1 base lay outside the gene matches. Partial CDR3 DNA: TGTGCCAGCGGTGATCGGGACAGCTATGAACAGTAC. This codes for CASGDRDSYEQY. Given in full, the CDR3 is CASGDRDSYEQYF.

About this clone: Gene names are mouse gene names. Incomplete CDR3 DNA: TGTGCAAGCAGCTCCCGGGGGGAGGACACCCAGTAC. Its protein is CASSSRGEDTQY. The entire CDR3 protein is CASSSRGEDTQYF. The chain has TRBV16 and TRBJ2-5; D possibly corresponds to TRBD2 (6 bases). The CDR3 goes on 1 residue after the read ends, and that part is filled in from the germline J gene. CDR1 is SGHSA and CDR2 is FRNQAP in the germline V gene. V lost 4 bases and J lost 6, with 11 bases in between. The CDR3 spans 13 residues.

About this clone: Gene names are the mouse ones. The read terminates 1 residue before the CDR3 end, so the remaining end is supplied by the germline J gene. The chain joins TRBV5 to TRBJ2-1, with 13 positions matching TRBD2. The CDR3 is 16 amino acids. J was trimmed by 7 bases and V by 3 bases; bases with no gene match: 6. Germline V lookup: CDR1 LGHNA, CDR2 YNLKQL (reference sequence). This CDR3 is CASSQRTGGAGAEQFF. CDR3 bases read: TGTGCCAGCAGCCAGAGGACTGGGGGGGCTGGGGCTGAGCAGTTC.

Notes on this clone: Mouse gene names and germline throughout. The observed sequence ends 1 residue before the CDR3 terminus, with the missing tail filled in from the germline J gene. V is TRBV1 and J is TRBJ2-3, with D possibly matching TRBD1 (6 bases). The V gene's germline CDR1 is NSQYPW and CDR2 LRSPGD (reference sequence). The CDR3 runs to 14 residues. With 6 bases removed from V and 0 bases from J, the gap between germline ends came to 10 bases. CDR3: CTCRQGSSAETLYF. CDR3 DNA, as far as it was read: TGCACCTGCAGACAGGGTTCTAGTGCAGAAACGCTGTAT. The full variable domain, completed using reference TRBV1 and TRBJ2-3, is VTLLEQNPRWRLVPRGQAVNLRCILKNSQYPWMSWYQQDLQKQLQWLFTLRSPGDKEVKSLPGADYLATRVTDTELRLQVANMSQGRTLYCTCRQGSSAETLYFGSGTRLTVL.

This clone was observed a few times. The listed genes are named as in mouse. The read comes to an end 1 residue before the CDR3 does, leaving the germline J gene to fill in the end. V usage is TRBV30 and J usage is TRBJ2-1; 11 nucleotides agree with TRBD1. Germline assignment: CDR1 SQVVS and CDR2 ANEGSEA. With 6 bases clipped from V and 3 bases from J, the junction kept 4 bases outside the gene matches. The CDR3 is made up of 14 amino acids. This CDR3 reads CSSPGTGGYAEQFF. The sequenced part of the CDR3 DNA is TGTAGTTCGCCCGGGACAGGGGGCTATGCTGAGCAGTTC.